A single sample is the source of the 23 T cell receptor beta chains below, sequenced in a study of blood T cell repertoires in COVID-19 (dated by TCRdb to 2018 to 2020). The library was built by means of the immunoSEQ multiplex PCR assay. The clones in this table, taken by TCRdb from immuneACCESS, are in-frame only. Not every clone is retained; where verified, under half of the shortfall comes from an unresolved V gene, and the cause of the rest is unknown. The sample yields fewer than 400,000 clones; less than 85% were counted once. The ten top clones hold around 1.8% of the sample. Sequences were obtained from PBMCs or T cells enriched from blood (not recorded which). The receptors derive from a woman in her twenties or thirties who had been exposed to COVID-19.

V is TRBV4-1 and J is TRBJ1-2; no firm D call. The germline V and J ends were trimmed by 4 bases and 1 base, with 19 bases remaining between them. The germline gives CDR1 MGHRA, CDR2 YSYEKL. The CDR3 covers 17 residues. Written as DNA, the CDR3 is TGCGCCAGCAGCCCGCAATATAACCCCCGCGGTAACTATGGCTACACCTTC. Translated, it gives CASSPQYNPRGNYGYTF.

This clone has only one observation. V and J are TRBV9 and TRBJ2-2, with 9 bases fitting TRBD2. The CDR3 runs 16 residues. The V gene end was trimmed by 0 bases and the J gene end by 4 bases; junction bases not matched to a gene: 4. Per germline, CDR1 SGDLS and CDR2 YYNGEE. The CDR3 nucleotides read TGTGCCAGCAGCGTAGGACTAGCGGAAGTCACCGGGGAGCTGTTTTTT. This translates into CASSVGLAEVTGELFF.

This chain uses TRBV18 with TRBJ2-1; TRBD1 is a possible D gene (5 bases). Germline loops: CDR1 KGHSH, CDR2 LQKENI. This CDR3 is 13 amino acids long. Trimming left V 2 bases short and J 5 bases short, with 7 bases between. CDR3 sequence (DNA): TGTGCCAGCTCACCAATGACAGACAATGAGCAGTTCTTC. Translating it yields CASSPMTDNEQFF.

This clone showed up just a few times. The chain has TRBV28 and TRBJ2-2, with a possible D match to TRBD1 (7 bases). CDR1 MDHEN and CDR2 SYDVKM come from the germline V gene. V gave up 1 base and J gave up 4 bases, with 10 bases separating them. The CDR3 spans 15 residues. The CDR3 DNA follows: TGTGCCAGCAGTTTATACAGGGGAGGCACCGGGGAGCTGTTTTTT. The encoded protein is CASSLYRGGTGELFF.

V is TRBV5-3 and J is TRBJ1-4; a possible D gene is TRBD1 (6 bases). TRBV5-3 counts as an open reading frame of uncertain function. V was cut by 5 bases and J by 7 bases, with 21 bases left in between. The CDR3 length is 16 residues. CDR3 in amino acids: CARRREQGSRVEKLFF. The DNA for the CDR3 is TGTGCCAGAAGACGAGAACAGGGTAGCAGGGTTGAAAAACTGTTTTTT.

The chain couples TRBV6-6 to TRBJ2-7; D ambiguous. CDR3 length equals 16 residues. Trimming left V 2 bases short and J 4 bases short, with 18 bases between. Germline assignment: CDR1 MNHNY and CDR2 SVGAGI (reference sequence). The CDR3 sequence: CASSYVPSPMRYEQYF. CDR3 sequence (DNA): TGTGCCAGCAGTTACGTCCCCTCTCCTATGCGTTACGAGCAGTACTTC.

The chain links TRBV7-9 to TRBJ2-7; TRBD1 agrees at 10 bases. Germline CDR1 SEHNR, CDR2 FQNEAQ (reference sequence). This CDR3 spans 13 amino acids. V shed 5 bases and J 6 bases; nucleotides not matched to a gene: 4. DNA of the CDR3: TGTGCCAGCAGCCCACGGGACAGGGGCGAGCAGTACTTC. Encoded protein: CASSPRDRGEQYF. The variable domain in full, completed from reference TRBV7-9 and TRBJ2-7, reads DTGVSQNPRHKITKRGQNVTFRCDPISEHNRLYWYRQTLGQGPEFLTYFQNEAQLEKSRLLSDRFSAERPKGSFSTLEIQRTEQGDSAMYLCASSPRDRGEQYFGPGTRLTVT.

The gene calls are TRBV5-1 and TRBJ2-4; the match to TRBD2 covers 10 bases. The V segment lost 0 bases and the J segment 5 bases; nucleotides outside the gene matches: 8. The CDR3 is 17 amino acids. The germline V gene encodes CDR1 SGHRS and CDR2 YFSETQ. CDR3 region: CASSLAGIAGGQNIQYF. Here the CDR3 DNA reads TGCGCCAGCAGCTTGGCCGGGATAGCGGGGGGACAAAACATTCAGTACTTC.

This clone has a single count. V usage is TRBV2 and J usage is TRBJ1-1; D remains unclear. From germline, CDR1 is SNHLY and CDR2 FYNNEI. V lost 6 bases and J 3 bases, leaving 11 bases between the germline ends. The CDR3 runs to 13 residues. The CDR3 loop reads CASSVGRYTEAFF. The CDR3 DNA reads as TGTGCCAGCAGCGTTGGGAGGTACACTGAAGCTTTCTTT. The variable domain in full, completed from reference TRBV2 and TRBJ1-1, reads EPEVTQTPSHQVTQMGQEVILRCVPISNHLYFYWYRQILGQKVEFLVSFYNNEISEKSEIFDDQFSVERPDGSNFTLKIRSTKLEDSAMYFCASSVGRYTEAFFGQGTRLTVV.

The chain recombines TRBV19 with TRBJ1-1; 7 positions match TRBD1. Germline CDR1 and CDR2: LNHDA and SQIVND (reference sequence). V shed 5 bases, J shed 0 bases, and the junction held 6 bases outside the gene matches. The CDR3 is 15 amino acids. This CDR3 reads CASSFSDRLNTEAFF. CDR3 DNA: TGTGCCAGTAGTTTTTCGGACAGGTTGAACACTGAAGCTTTCTTT.

This clone appeared once. The rearrangement joins TRBV30 to TRBJ1-2, with no clear D. CDR1 is GTSNPN and CDR2 is SVGIG in the germline V gene (reference sequence). V dropped 4 bases and J dropped 1 base, with 4 bases sitting between them. The CDR3 totals 11 residues. This CDR3 reads CAWKLNYGYTF. CDR3 bases: TGTGCCTGGAAACTTAACTATGGCTACACCTTC.

V is TRBV4-2 and J is TRBJ1-3; no firm D call. Trimming stripped 0 bases from V and 0 bases from J, with 6 bases between. Germline assignment: CDR1 LGHNA and CDR2 YNFKEQ. The CDR3 extends over 15 amino acids. CDR3 amino acids: CASSQDSNSGNTIYF. CDR3 DNA sequence: TGTGCCAGCAGCCAAGATTCCAACTCTGGAAACACCATATATTTT.

The chain couples TRBV6-1 to TRBJ2-1; D may be TRBD2 (6 bases). Trimming took off 3 bases at V and 1 base at J, with 13 bases between the two ends. This CDR3 spans 16 amino acids. From germline, CDR1 is MNHNS and CDR2 SASEGT. The CDR3 DNA is TGTGCCAGCAGTGAGATGGCGGGATCGTCCTACAATGAGCAGTTCTTC. It specifies CASSEMAGSSYNEQFF.

The gene calls are TRBV28 and TRBJ2-7; TRBD2 is a possible D gene (6 bases). Germline assignment: CDR1 MDHEN and CDR2 SYDVKM. V lost 4 bases, J lost 7 bases, and 17 bases lay in between. CDR3 size: 14 residues. Written as DNA, the CDR3 is TGTGCCAGCAGTTCCGCCCCCGTGGGAGGTGAGCAGTACTTC. Translation: CASSSAPVGGEQYF.

V gene TRBV30 combines with J gene TRBJ2-1; TRBD1 aligns across 9 bases. J gave up 0 bases and V 4 bases, and 7 bases lay outside the gene matches. Germline CDR1 reads GTSNPN; CDR2 reads SVGIG (reference sequence). The CDR3 is 16 residues long. The CDR3 protein is CAWMWGQGFSYNEQFF. The CDR3 DNA is TGTGCCTGGATGTGGGGACAGGGATTCTCCTACAATGAGCAGTTCTTC.

This chain links TRBV7-3 with TRBJ2-3, with TRBD2 identical over 9 bases. Germline V gives CDR1 SGHTA, CDR2 FQGTGA. V lost 5 bases and J lost 1; bases outside the gene matches: 4. This CDR3 is 15 amino acids long. Here the CDR3 reads CASSLASGGTDTQYF. CDR3 in DNA: TGTGCCAGCAGCCTGGCTAGCGGGGGCACAGATACGCAGTATTTT.

This chain links TRBV6-6 with TRBJ1-6, with 12 bases matching TRBD1. V gave up 1 base and J gave up 9 bases; unmatched junction bases: 4. This CDR3 comprises 16 residues. CDR1 is MNHNY, CDR2 SVGAGI, per germline (reference sequence). The chain's CDR3 is CASSYLGQGASSPLHF. The DNA of the CDR3 is TGTGCCAGCAGTTACTTGGGACAGGGGGCCAGTTCACCCCTCCACTTT.

V usage is TRBV4-1 and J usage is TRBJ1-3; D unclear. Trimming shortened V by 0 bases and J by 8 bases, and 14 bases separated the two germline ends. The CDR3 consists of 15 residues. Looked up from germline, CDR1 is MGHRA and CDR2 is YSYEKL. CDR3 region: CASSQENLSGDTIYF. The DNA of the CDR3 is TGCGCCAGCAGCCAAGAAAACCTCAGCGGGGACACCATATATTTT.

V gene TRBV2 combines with J gene TRBJ2-2, with 13 bases fitting TRBD2. CDR1 and CDR2 from the germline V gene are SNHLY and FYNNEI. Trimming cost V 6 bases and J 0 bases; bases outside gene matches: 13. The CDR3 contains 20 residues. CDR3 amino acids: CASRGARGTSGKANTGELFF. CDR3 nucleotide sequence: TGTGCCAGCAGGGGGGCCAGGGGGACTAGCGGGAAAGCGAACACCGGGGAGCTGTTTTTT. The entire variable domain, with the rest obtained from reference TRBV2 and TRBJ2-2, is as follows: EPEVTQTPSHQVTQMGQEVILRCVPISNHLYFYWYRQILGQKVEFLVSFYNNEISEKSEIFDDQFSVERPDGSNFTLKIRSTKLEDSAMYFCASRGARGTSGKANTGELFFGEGSRLTVL.

The chain links TRBV10-3 to TRBJ2-3; 11 nucleotides match TRBD1. The germline gives CDR1 ENHRY, CDR2 SYGVKD. V shed 3 bases and J 3 bases; nucleotides not matched to a gene: 5. CDR3 length: 16 residues. The CDR3 sequence is CAISEGTGGVTDTQYF. For the CDR3, the DNA is TGTGCCATCAGTGAAGGGACAGGGGGTGTTACAGATACGCAGTATTTT.

CDR3 protein: CASSLRPRDSGQPQHF. CDR3 coding DNA: TGTGCCAGCAGCTTACGCCCCCGGGACTCGGGTCAGCCCCAGCATTTT. The chain employs TRBV7-2 and TRBJ1-5; TRBD1 is a possible D gene (5 bases). V shed 2 bases and J shed 6 bases, with 17 bases lying between them. In germline, CDR1 is SGHTA, CDR2 FQGNSA. There are 16 residues in the CDR3.

The chain is built from TRBV7-9 and TRBJ1-5; a possible D gene is TRBD1 (5 bases). CDR1 is SEHNR and CDR2 is FQNEAQ in the germline V gene (reference sequence). This CDR3 contains 12 residues. V dropped 1 base and J dropped 15 bases, with 13 bases sitting between them. The CDR3 is CASSLDRQGPHF. CDR3 sequence (DNA): TGTGCCAGCAGCTTAGATCGGCAGGGCCCGCATTTT.

CDR3 coding DNA: TGTGCCAGCAGCTTGGTAATAGGGATGGAGGATGGCTACACCTTC. Protein sequence: CASSLVIGMEDGYTF. The chain is built from TRBV5-8 and TRBJ1-2; D is undetermined. The V and J ends lost 0 bases and 6 bases respectively, with 15 bases between them. The CDR3 is 15 amino acids. Germline CDR1 SGHTS, CDR2 YDEGEE. The full variable domain, in which reference TRBV5-8 and TRBJ1-2 provide the parts outside the CDR3, is EAGVTQSPTHLIKTRGQQATLRCSPISGHTSVYWYQQALGLGLQFLLWYDEGEERNRGNFPPRFSGRQFPNYSSELNVNALELEDSALYLCASSLVIGMEDGYTFGSGTRLTVV.